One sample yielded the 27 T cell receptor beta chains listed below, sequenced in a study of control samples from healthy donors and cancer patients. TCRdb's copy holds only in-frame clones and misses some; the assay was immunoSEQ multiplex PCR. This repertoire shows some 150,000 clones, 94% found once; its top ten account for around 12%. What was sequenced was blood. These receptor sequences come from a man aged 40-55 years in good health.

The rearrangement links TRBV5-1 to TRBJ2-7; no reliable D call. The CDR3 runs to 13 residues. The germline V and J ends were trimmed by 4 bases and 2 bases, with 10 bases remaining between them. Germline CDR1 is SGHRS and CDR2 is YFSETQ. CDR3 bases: TGCGCCAGCAGCGTATTGGACCCCTACGAGCAGTACTTC. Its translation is CASSVLDPYEQYF. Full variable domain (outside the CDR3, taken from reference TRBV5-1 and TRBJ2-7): KAGVTQTPRYLIKTRGQQVTLSCSPISGHRSVSWYQQTPGQGLQFLFEYFSETQRNKGNFPGRFSGRQFSNSRSEMNVSTLELGDSALYLCASSVLDPYEQYFGPGTRLTVT.

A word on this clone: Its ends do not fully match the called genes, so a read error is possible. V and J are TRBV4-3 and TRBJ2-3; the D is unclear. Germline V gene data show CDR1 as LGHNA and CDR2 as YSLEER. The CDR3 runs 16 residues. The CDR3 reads CASRQDLDGGTDTQYF. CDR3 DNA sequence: TGCGCCAGCAGACAAGACCTGGATGGCGGCACAGATACGCAGTATTTT.

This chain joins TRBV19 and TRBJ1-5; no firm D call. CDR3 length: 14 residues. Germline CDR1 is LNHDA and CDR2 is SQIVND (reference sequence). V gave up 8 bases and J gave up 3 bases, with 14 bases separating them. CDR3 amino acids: CASSLISSNQPQHF. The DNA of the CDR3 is TGTGCCAGTTCTCTCATCAGCTCCAATCAGCCCCAGCATTTT.

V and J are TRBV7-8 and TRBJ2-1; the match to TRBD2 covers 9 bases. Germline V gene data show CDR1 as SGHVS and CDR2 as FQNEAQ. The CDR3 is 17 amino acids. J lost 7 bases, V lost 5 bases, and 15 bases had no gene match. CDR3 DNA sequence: TGTGCCAGCAGCGCCTGGGGTGGAGCGGGGGGCGGGAATGAGCAGTTCTTC. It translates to CASSAWGGAGGGNEQFF.

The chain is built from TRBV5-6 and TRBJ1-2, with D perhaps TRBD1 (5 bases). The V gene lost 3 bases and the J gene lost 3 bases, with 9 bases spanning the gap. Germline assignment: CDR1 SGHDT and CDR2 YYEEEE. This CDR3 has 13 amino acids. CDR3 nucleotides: TGTGCCAGCAGCTCGACAGTTTACTATGGCTACACCTTC. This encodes CASSSTVYYGYTF.

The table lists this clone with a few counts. The CDR3 DNA reads TGTGCCAGCAGCCAGCTACAGAGCTCTGGGGCCAACGTCCTGACTTTC. Protein: CASSQLQSSGANVLTF. The chain joins TRBV4-2 to TRBJ2-6; D call uncertain. CDR1 LGHNA and CDR2 YNFKEQ come from the germline V gene. V was cut by 3 bases and J by 0 bases, with 9 bases left in between. CDR3 length equals 16 residues.

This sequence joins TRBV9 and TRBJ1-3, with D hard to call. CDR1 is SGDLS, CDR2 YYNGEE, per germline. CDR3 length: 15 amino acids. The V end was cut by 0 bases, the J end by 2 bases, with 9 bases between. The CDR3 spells CASSVGESTGNTIYF. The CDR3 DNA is TGTGCCAGCAGCGTAGGCGAGAGTACTGGAAACACCATATATTTT.

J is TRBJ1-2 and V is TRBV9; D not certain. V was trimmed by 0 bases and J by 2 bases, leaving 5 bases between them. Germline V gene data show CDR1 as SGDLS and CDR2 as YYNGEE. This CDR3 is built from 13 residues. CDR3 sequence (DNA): TGTGCCAGCAGCGTAGGGGAGAACTATGGCTACACCTTC. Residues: CASSVGENYGYTF.

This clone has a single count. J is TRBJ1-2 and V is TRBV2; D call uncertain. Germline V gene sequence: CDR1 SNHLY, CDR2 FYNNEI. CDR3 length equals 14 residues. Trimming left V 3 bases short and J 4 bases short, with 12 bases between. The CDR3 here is CASSDGAGSYGYTF. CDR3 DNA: TGTGCCAGCAGTGATGGTGCGGGCTCCTATGGCTACACCTTC.

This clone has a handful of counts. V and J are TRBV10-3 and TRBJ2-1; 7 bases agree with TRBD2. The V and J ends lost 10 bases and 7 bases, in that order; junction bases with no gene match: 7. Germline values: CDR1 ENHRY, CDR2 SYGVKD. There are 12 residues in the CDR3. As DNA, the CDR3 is TGTGCCACCGAAGCGGGGTCGAATGAGCAGTTCTTC. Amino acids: CATEAGSNEQFF.

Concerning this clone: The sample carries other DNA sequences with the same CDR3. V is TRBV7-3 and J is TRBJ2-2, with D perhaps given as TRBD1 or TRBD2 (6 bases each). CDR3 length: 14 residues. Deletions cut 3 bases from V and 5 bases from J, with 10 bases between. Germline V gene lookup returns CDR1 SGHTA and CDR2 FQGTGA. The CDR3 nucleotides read TGTGCCAGCAGCTTGGGGGGCGGAACCGGGGAGCTGTTTTTT. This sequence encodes CASSLGGGTGELFF.

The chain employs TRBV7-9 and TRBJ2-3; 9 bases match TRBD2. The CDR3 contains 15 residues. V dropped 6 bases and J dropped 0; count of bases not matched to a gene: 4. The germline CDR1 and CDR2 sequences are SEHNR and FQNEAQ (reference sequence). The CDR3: CASRPGTSSTDTQYF. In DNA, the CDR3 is TGTGCCAGCAGGCCAGGGACTAGCAGCACAGATACGCAGTATTTT.

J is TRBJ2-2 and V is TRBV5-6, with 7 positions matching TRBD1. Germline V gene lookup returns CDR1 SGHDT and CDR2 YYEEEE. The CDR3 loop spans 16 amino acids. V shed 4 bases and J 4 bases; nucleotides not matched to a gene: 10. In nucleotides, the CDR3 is TGTGCCAGCAGCCAAATACAGGGGCTGTTCACCGGGGAGCTGTTTTTT. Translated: CASSQIQGLFTGELFF.

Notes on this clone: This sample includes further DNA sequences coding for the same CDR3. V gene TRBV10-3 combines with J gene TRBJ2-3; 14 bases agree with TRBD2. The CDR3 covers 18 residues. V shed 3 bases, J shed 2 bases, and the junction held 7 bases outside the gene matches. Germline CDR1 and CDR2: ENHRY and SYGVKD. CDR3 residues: CAISETGLAGGTTDTQYF. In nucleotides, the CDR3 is TGTGCCATCAGTGAAACCGGACTAGCGGGAGGTACCACAGATACGCAGTATTTT.

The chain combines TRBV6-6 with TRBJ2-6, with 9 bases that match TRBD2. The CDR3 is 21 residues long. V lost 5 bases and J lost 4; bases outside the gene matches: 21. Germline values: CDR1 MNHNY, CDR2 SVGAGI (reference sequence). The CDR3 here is CASSPGLERLAEKPGANVLTF. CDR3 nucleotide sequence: TGTGCCAGCAGTCCCGGGCTCGAACGACTAGCGGAGAAACCCGGGGCCAACGTCCTGACTTTC.

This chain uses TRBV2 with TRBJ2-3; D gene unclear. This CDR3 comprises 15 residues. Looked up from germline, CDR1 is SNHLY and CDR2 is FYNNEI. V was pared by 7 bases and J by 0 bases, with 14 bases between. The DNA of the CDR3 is TGTGCCAGCATTAACTTCCGGCAGAGCACAGATACGCAGTATTTT. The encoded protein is CASINFRQSTDTQYF. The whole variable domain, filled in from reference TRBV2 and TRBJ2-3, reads EPEVTQTPSHQVTQMGQEVILRCVPISNHLYFYWYRQILGQKVEFLVSFYNNEISEKSEIFDDQFSVERPDGSNFTLKIRSTKLEDSAMYFCASINFRQSTDTQYFGPGTRLTVL.

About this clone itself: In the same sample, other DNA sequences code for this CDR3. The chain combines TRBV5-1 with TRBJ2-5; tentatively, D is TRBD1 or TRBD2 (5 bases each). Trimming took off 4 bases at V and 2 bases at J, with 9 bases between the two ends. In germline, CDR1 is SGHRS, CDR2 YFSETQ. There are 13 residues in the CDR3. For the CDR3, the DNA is TGCGCCAGCAGCGCTGGGGGTCAAGAGACCCAGTACTTC. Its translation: CASSAGGQETQYF.

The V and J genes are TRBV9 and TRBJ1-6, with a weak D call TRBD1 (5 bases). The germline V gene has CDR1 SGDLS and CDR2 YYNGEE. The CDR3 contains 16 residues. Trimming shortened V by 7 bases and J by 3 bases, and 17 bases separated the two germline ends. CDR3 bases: TGTGCCAGCGCCTCGGGCGGGGGGGGCTATAATTCACCCCTCCACTTT. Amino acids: CASASGGGGYNSPLHF.

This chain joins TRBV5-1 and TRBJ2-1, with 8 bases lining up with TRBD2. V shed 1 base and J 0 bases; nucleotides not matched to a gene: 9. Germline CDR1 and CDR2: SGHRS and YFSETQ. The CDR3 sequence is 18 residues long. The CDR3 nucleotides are TGCGCCAGCAGCTTGCCCCGTTACGGGACTAGCTCCTACAATGAGCAGTTCTTC. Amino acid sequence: CASSLPRYGTSSYNEQFF.

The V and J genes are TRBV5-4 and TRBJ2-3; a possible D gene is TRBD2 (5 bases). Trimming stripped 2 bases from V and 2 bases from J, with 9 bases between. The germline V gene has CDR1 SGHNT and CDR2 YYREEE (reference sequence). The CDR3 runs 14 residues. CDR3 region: CASSFGLFTDTQYF. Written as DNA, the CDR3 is TGTGCCAGCAGCTTTGGACTCTTCACAGATACGCAGTATTTT.

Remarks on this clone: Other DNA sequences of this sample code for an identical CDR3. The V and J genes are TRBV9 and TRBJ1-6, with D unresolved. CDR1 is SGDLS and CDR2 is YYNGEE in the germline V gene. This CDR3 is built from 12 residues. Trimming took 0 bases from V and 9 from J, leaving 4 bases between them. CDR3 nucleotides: TGTGCCAGCAGCGTAGGTGGTTCACCCCTCCACTTT. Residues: CASSVGGSPLHF.

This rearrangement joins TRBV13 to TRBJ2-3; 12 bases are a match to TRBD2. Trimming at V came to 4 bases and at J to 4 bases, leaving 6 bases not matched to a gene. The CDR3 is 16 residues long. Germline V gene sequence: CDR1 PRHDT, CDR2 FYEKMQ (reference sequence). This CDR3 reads CASSSLTSGGSDTQYF. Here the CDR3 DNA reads TGTGCCAGCAGCTCCCTGACTAGCGGGGGTTCAGATACGCAGTATTTT. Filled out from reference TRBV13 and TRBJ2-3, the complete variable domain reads AAGVIQSPRHLIKEKRETATLKCYPIPRHDTVYWYQQGPGQDPQFLISFYEKMQSDKGSIPDRFSAQQFSDYHSELNMSSLELGDSALYFCASSSLTSGGSDTQYFGPGTRLTVL.

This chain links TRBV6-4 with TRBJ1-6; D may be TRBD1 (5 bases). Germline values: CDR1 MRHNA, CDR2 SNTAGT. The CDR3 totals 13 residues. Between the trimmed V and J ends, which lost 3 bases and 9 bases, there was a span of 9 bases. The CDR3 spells CASSEGLGSPLHF. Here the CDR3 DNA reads TGTGCCAGCAGTGAGGGGCTTGGTTCACCCCTCCACTTT.

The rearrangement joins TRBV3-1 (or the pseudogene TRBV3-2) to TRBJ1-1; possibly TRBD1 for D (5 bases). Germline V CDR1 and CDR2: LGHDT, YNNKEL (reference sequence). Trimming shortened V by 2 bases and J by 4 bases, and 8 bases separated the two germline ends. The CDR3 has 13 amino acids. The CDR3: CASSQLGVTEAFF. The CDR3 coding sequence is TGTGCCAGCAGCCAACTAGGGGTCACTGAAGCTTTCTTT.

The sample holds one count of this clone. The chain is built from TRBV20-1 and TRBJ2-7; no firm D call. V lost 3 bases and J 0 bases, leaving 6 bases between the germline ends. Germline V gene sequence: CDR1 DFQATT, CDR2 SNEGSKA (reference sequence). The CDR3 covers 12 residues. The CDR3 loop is CSASPLSYEQYF. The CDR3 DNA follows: TGCAGTGCTAGTCCCCTCTCCTACGAGCAGTACTTC.

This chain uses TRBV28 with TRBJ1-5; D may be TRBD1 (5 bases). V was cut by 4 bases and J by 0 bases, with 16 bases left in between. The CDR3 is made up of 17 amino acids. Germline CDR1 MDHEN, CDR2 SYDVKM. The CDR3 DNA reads TGTGCCAGCAGTTCCCAAATACAGGAAATTAGCAATCAGCCCCAGCATTTT. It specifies CASSSQIQEISNQPQHF.

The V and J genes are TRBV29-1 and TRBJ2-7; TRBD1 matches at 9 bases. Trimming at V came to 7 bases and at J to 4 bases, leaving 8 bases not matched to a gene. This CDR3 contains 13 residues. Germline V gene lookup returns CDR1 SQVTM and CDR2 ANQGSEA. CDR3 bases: TGCAGCGGTAAACCGGGACAGGGTTACGAGCAGTACTTC. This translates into CSGKPGQGYEQYF.